This T cell receptor beta chain was captured in a study of blood T cell repertoires in COVID-19. Study in general: Specimens from acute and convalescent COVID-19 originated in the United States, Italy and Spain. Sample material is recorded as cDNA or gDNA derived from T cells, B-cell-depleted T cells, or PBMCs.

The CDR3 extends over 14 amino acids. V shed 3 bases and J shed 4 bases, with 13 bases lying between them. In germline, CDR1 is KGHSH, CDR2 LQKENI. In the original processing: Quantification of nucleated cells was approximated via reference gene primer amplification. The table came from immunoSEQ multiplex PCR; TCRdb's copy has only in-frame clones and leaves some out. V, J and clone size were drawn from that table, and D and trimming were deduced from the DNA. Among approximately 170,000 clones listed, under 90% were seen once. This clone was seen only once. The rearrangement links TRBV18 to TRBJ2-7; tentative D call: TRBD1 (6 bases). Sequencing input: peripheral blood. This receptor was obtained from a woman over 75 with acute or convalescent COVID-19. The chain's CDR3 is CASSPGTRSYEQYF. CDR3 nucleotide sequence: TGTGCCAGCTCACCCGGGACACGGAGTTACGAGCAGTACTTC.